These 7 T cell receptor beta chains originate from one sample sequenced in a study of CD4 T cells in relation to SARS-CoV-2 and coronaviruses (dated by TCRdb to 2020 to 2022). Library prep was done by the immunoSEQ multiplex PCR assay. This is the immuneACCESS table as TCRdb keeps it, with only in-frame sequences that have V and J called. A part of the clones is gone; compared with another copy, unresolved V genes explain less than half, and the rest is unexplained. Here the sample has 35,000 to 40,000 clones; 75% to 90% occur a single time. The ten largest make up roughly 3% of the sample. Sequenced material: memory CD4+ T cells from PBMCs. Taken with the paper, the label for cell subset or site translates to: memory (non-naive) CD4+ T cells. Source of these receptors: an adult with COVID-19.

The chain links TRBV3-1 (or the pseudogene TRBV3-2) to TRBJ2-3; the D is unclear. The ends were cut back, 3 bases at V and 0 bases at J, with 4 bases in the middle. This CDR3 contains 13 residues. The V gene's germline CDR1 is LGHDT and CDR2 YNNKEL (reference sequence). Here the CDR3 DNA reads TGTGCCAGCAGCCAGTCTAGCACAGATACGCAGTATTTT. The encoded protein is CASSQSSTDTQYF.

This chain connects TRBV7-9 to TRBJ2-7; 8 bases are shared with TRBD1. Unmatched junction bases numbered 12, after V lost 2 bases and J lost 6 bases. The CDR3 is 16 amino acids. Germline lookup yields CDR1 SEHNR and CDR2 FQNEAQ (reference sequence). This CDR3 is CASSLTGRQGTAEQYF. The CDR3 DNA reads TGTGCCAGCAGCTTAACGGGGAGACAGGGGACGGCCGAGCAGTACTTC.

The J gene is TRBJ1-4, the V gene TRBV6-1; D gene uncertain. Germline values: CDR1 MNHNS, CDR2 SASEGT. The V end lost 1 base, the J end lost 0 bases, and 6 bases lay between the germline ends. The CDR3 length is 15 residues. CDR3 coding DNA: TGTGCCAGCAGTGAAGGACCCGCAACTAATGAAAAACTGTTTTTT. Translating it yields CASSEGPATNEKLFF.

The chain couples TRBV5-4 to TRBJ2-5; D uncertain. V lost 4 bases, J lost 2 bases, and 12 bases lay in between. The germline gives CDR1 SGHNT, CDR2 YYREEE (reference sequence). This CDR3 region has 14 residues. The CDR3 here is CASSPPGVQETQYF. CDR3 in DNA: TGTGCCAGCAGCCCGCCCGGCGTACAAGAGACCCAGTACTTC. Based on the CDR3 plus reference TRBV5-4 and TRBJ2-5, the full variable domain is ETGVTQSPTHLIKTRGQQVTLRCSSQSGHNTVSWYQQALGQGPQFIFQYYREEENGRGNFPPRFSGLQFPNYSSELNVNALELDDSALYLCASSPPGVQETQYFGPGTRLLVL.

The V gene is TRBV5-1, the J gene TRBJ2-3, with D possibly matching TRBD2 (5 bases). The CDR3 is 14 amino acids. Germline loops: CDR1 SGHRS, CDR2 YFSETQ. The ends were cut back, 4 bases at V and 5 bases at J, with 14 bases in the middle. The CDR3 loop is CASSLERDGDTQYF. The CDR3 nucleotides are TGCGCCAGCAGCCTCGAGAGGGATGGAGATACGCAGTATTTT.

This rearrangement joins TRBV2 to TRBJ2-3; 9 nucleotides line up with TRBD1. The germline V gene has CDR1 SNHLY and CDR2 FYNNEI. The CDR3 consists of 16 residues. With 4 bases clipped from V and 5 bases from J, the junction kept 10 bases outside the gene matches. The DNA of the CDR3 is TGTGCCAGCAGTGTCAGCCGGGACAGGGCAAGAGATACGCAGTATTTT. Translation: CASSVSRDRARDTQYF.

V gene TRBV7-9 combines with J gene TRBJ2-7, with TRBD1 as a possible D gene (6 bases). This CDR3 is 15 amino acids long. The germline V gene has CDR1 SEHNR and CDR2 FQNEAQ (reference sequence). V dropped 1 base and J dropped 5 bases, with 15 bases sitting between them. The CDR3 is CASSLGTGFVDEQYF. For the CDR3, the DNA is TGTGCCAGCAGCTTAGGAACAGGGTTTGTGGACGAGCAGTACTTC.